This TCR beta chain is from a study of early T cells in non-severe SARS-CoV-2 infection (dated by TCRdb to 2020 to 2023). General notes on the study: TCR sequencing used bulk RNA from unsorted whole blood, so alpha and beta chains could not be paired. Broader findings and caveats from the paper: VDJdb matching was skewed toward anti-spike CD8 responses and likely underestimated virus-specific expansions, missing private and CD4 specificities.

Library generation was performed with 5' RACE. Instrument on record: NextSeq 500. In the TCR library protocol, unique molecular identifiers were attached to individual cDNA molecules to correct for PCR bias and sequencing error. Both TCR alpha and beta chains were sequenced, and tight co-correlation was observed between alpha and beta sequence abundances in each sample. In the authors' own workflow: V gene, J gene and CDR3 annotation of TCR sequences was performed with Decombinator V4. Expanded TCRs were defined as changing significantly between any two time points under a Poisson model with p below 0.0001. TCR abundances were normalised to the total number of TCRs sequenced per sample and were expressed as counts per million. MAIT TCRs were defined by TRAV1-2 paired with TRAJ12, TRAJ20 or TRAJ33, and iNKT TCRs by TRAV10 paired with TRAJ18. A search of VDJdb, accessed on 1 November 2021, was run for TCRs annotated to CMV, EBV and SARS-CoV-2, with TCRs annotated for multiple antigens excluded. TCRdb redid the processing of the public reads, applying fastp at Q25 and MiXCR, and retained in-frame beta chains. Every distinct CDR3 protein forms one entry, paired with its most common genes and DNA. None of the V and J calls come from the authors' own analysis; TCRdb made them. The sample yields 45,000 or so distinct CDR3 sequences; less than 30% were counted once. The ten largest clones take up approximately 4.4% of the sample.

V is clipped by 0 bases and J by 7 bases, and the sequence between their germline boundaries is 12 bases long. The CDR3 goes from the cysteine to the phenylalanine over 14 residues. CDR3 DNA is the only sequence kept; it has 42 bases, read in frame from the first base. The germline V gene sets CDR1 to LGHNA and CDR2 to YNFKEQ. The study was a case-control design nested within a healthcare worker cohort in London, UK, with weekly nasopharyngeal swab PCR tests and blood sampling. Healthcare workers were recruited during the week of the UK lockdown, between 23 and 31 March 2020, and followed weekly for up to 16 weeks. This clonotype turned up a few times. What antigen it recognizes has not been identified. One base away there is no much larger clone; base qualities are not given.

The TCR originated in an adult who was a healthcare worker with PCR-confirmed SARS-CoV-2 infection or an uninfected control (not recorded which). The V gene is TRBV4-2 and the J gene is TRBJ2-5; the D gene is not confidently resolved. The sample consisted of whole blood, taken at baseline. The nucleotides read TGTGCCAGCAGCCAAGATGCCAAGCCGTGGACCCAGTACTTC. Translated, this gives CASSQDAKPWTQYF.